This T cell receptor beta chain was captured in a study of T cell changes during pregnancy in multiple sclerosis. Per the germline V gene, CDR1 is MNHNY and CDR2 is SVGAGI (reference sequence). J lost 8 bases, V lost 4 bases, and 3 bases had no gene match. This CDR3 is 14 amino acids long. Profiling relied on immunoSEQ multiplex PCR, and the TCRdb table lists in-frame clones only, not all of them. Counted here are 70,000 to 100,000 clones, 90% to 95% occurring once; the ten biggest clones make up around 1.4%. This clone was picked up one time. The V call is TRBV6-6, the J call TRBJ2-2; 11 nucleotides align to TRBD2. This TCR was recovered from a female donor in good health, enrolled as a control in a pregnancy study. The input for sequencing was peripheral blood, taken in the third trimester of pregnancy. CDR3 bases: TGTGCCAGCAGTTCCCTAGCGGGAGGTGGGGAGCTGTTTTTT. Its protein product is CASSSLAGGGELFF.